This T cell receptor (beta chain) was sequenced for a study of beta chain features in type 1 diabetes. Overall study context: Examination spanned 100 million to 120 million sorted cells from all samples. Regarding the study as a whole: The study notes PCR might favor shorter templates equally in patients and controls.

To note about this clone: Its matching antigen is unknown.

Germline V gives CDR1 SEHNR, CDR2 FQNEAQ (reference sequence). This CDR3 has 17 residues. V was trimmed by 4 bases and J by 2 bases, leaving 18 bases between them. cDNA synthesis used the whole RNA isolate, giving expressed TCRB sequences. Produced via immunoSEQ multiplex PCR; TCRdb's table is partial and in-frame only. There are just over 600,000 clones in the sample; roughly 16% occur only once, and about 0.087% lies in the top ten. Input material: naive CD4+ T cells from blood. This TCR came from a man aged 18 to 29 in good health. The chain employs TRBV7-9 and TRBJ2-1, with D perhaps TRBD1 (5 bases). The CDR3 coding sequence is TGTGCCAGCAGCTCCAGGGATACTTTGGGGACCTACAATGAGCAGTTCTTC. This gives the protein CASSSRDTLGTYNEQFF.